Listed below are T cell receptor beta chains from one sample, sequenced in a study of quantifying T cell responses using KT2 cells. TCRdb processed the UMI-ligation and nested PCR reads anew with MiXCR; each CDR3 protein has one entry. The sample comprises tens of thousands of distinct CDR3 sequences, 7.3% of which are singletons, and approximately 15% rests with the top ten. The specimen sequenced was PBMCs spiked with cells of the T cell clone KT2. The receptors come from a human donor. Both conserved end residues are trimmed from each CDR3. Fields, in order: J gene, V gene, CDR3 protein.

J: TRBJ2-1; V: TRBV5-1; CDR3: ASSLDRAYNEQF
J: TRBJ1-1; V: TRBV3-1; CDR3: ASSRTANTEAF
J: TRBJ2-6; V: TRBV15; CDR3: ATSRDSGANVLT
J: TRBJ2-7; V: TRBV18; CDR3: ASSPRQQGKGEQY
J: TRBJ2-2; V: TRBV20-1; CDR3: SARARLASTGELY
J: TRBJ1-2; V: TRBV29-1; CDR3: SVGNSYGYT
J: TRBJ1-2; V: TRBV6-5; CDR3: ASNRQGVSDGYT
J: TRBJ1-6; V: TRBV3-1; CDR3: ASSQGVGFNSPLH
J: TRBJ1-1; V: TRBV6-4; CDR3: ASSERENTEAF
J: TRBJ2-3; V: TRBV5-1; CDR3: ASSSSTGVADTQY
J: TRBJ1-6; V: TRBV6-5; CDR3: ASSYAAGSSYNSPLH
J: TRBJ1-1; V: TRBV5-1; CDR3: ASSLGGLGTEAF
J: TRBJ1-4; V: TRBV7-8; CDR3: ASSNRVNEKLF
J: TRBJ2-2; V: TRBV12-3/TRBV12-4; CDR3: AIRLKGGFFTGELF
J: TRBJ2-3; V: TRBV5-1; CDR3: ASSSLLEDTQY
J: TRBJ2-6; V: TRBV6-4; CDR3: ASSEEFSGANVLT
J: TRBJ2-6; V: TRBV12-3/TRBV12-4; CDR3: ASSPTGTGANVLT
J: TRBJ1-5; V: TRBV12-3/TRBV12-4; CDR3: ASSLEGTGGYQHQH
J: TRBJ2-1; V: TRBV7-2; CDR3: ASSLVGGSYNEQF
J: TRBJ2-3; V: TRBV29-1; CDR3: SANQGTSTDTQY
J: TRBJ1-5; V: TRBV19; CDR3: ASSRLENQPQH
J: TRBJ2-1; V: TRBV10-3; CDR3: AISSLAGEYNEQF
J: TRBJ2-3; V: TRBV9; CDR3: ASSGGGQGRGDTQY
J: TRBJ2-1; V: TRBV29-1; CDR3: SVVSKNEQF
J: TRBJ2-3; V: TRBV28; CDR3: ASSSLQGGTDTQY
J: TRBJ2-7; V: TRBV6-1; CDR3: ASSDAQGADEQY
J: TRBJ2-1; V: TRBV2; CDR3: ASSGTGGGEQF
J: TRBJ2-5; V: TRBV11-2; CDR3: ASSTGPDGETQY
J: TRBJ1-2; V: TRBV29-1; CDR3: SVVLGGGYT
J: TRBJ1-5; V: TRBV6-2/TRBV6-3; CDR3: ASSYMLFRGNQPQH
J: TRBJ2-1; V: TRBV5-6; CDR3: ASSLAGSSGSVYNEQF
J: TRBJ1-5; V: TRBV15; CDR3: ATRRGGSNQPQH
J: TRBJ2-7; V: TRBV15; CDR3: ATSSSRTAEQY
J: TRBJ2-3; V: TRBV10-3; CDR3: AISGTPSTDTQY
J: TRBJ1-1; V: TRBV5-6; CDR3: ASSLVQTEAF
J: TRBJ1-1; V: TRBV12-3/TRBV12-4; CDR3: ASNNRGADTEAF
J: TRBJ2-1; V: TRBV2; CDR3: ASSLTGRDEQF
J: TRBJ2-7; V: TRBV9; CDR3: ASSPHGSDDEQY
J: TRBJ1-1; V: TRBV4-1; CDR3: ASSPGGAEAF
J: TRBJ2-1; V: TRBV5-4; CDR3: ASSLAQTGVRRV
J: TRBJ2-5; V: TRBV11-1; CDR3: ASSARPTEQETQY
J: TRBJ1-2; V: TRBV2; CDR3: ASSYRDSPNYGYT
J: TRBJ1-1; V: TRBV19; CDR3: ASSSWDTEAF
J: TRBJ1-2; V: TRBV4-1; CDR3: ASSQDSGSGSLLFGYT
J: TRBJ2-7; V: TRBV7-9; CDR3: ASSALEGRPYEQY
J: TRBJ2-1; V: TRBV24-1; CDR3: ATRPAAGLSNEQF
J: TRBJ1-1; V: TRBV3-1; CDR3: ASRPGGGINTEAF
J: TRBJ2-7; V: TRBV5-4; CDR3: ASSLDTRTAAYEQY
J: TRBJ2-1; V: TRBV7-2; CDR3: ASRRSERDTVGNEQF
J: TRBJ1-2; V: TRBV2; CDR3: ASRARDNYGYT
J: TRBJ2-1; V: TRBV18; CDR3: ASSRGRSNEQF